This is a list of T cell receptor beta chains from one sample in a study of cytomegalovirus exposure and HLA in healthy donors. Here immunoSEQ multiplex PCR was the method, and the copy in TCRdb shows in-frame clones only, minus some. The sample consists of around 170,000 clones, about four fifths of them appearing once. Sequencing was done on a sample of PBMCs. Receptors were obtained from a man aged 35-49 years in good health and CMV-seronegative. The conserved cysteine and the conserved F or W are not part of the CDR3 here. The order of the fields is clone size, CDR3 length, J gene, V gene, CDR3 protein. Expanded clones are given a class, and other clones once, few, many or no size at all.

few,12,TRBJ2-7,TRBV18,ASSPDYRYYEQY
-,14,TRBJ2-3,TRBV15,ATQNEPGQGTDTQY
-,12,TRBJ2-5,TRBV28,ASSPGTAQETQY
-,13,TRBJ2-5,TRBV2,ASSGTSGGRETQY
-,14,TRBJ2-3,TRBV7-7,ASSSDISGGTDTQY
-,12,TRBJ2-3,TRBV2,ASSALRGADTQY
-,14,TRBJ1-2,TRBV19,ASSLPGQGVDYGYT
-,12,TRBJ1-2,TRBV28,ASSTTGRGAGYT
few,10,TRBJ2-1,TRBV7-8,ASSSGLAERF
-,14,TRBJ2-5,TRBV18,ASSPPSGGTKETQY
-,13,TRBJ2-1,TRBV5-4,ASSLGLAGGYEQF
-,14,TRBJ2-2,TRBV19,ASRNAGTGWTGELF
few,10,TRBJ2-7,TRBV25-1,ASSVSRGEQY
-,10,TRBJ2-7,TRBV11-2,ASSPQARGQY
-,12,TRBJ2-7,TRBV30,ASGRGQGSYEQY
-,12,TRBJ1-2,TRBV6-5,ASSYLDRGDGYT
-,16,TRBJ2-5,TRBV11-3,ASSLTSGGAWGQETQY
-,14,TRBJ2-5,TRBV7-8,ASSLGLAGGWETQY
-,13,TRBJ1-5,TRBV28,ASSFRTGRNQPQH
-,13,TRBJ2-2,TRBV9,ASSGTSSTTGELF
-,13,TRBJ2-2,TRBV6-5,ASSLDRRSTGELF
once,12,TRBJ1-4,TRBV2,ASSEALSGEKLF
few,13,TRBJ1-2,TRBV19,ASSTIDRGQGGYT
-,13,TRBJ1-1,TRBV4-2,ASSQVRGGPTEAF
-,10,TRBJ2-7,TRBV29-1,SVGGSLYEQY
-,14,TRBJ2-2,TRBV11-2,ASSPGQRPSAGELF
-,13,TRBJ2-5,TRBV11-1,ASSLLTGSQETQY
few,15,TRBJ2-5,TRBV4-3,ASSPYGSSGGAETQY
-,12,TRBJ2-7,TRBV9,ASGRSGGSYEQY
-,12,TRBJ2-3,TRBV18,ASAKQGYTDTQY